Given below is one T cell receptor beta chain in context. The target antigen is unknown. As for time point: peripheral blood 6 weeks after treatment start. The CDR3 is made up of 15 amino acids. J was trimmed by 4 bases and V by 5 bases; bases with no gene match: 5. CDR1 and CDR2 (germline): SGHTA, FQGNSA. Only in-frame clones appear in the TCRdb table, and some are missing; sequencing was by immunoSEQ multiplex PCR. This table has 45,000 to 60,000 clones, 88% appearing once. The data belong to a study of PD-L1 blockade in urothelial cancer. General study results and limits: Lower pretreatment blood TCR clonality, under the median, predicted better survival, researchers reported.

The specimen comprised PBMCs, sampled around atezolizumab (anti-PD-L1) treatment. V is TRBV7-2 and J is TRBJ1-5, with TRBD1 identical over 10 bases. The receptor comes from a man aged 55-75 years with urothelial cancer. Here the CDR3 reads CASSRTGGSNQPQHF. The CDR3 DNA sequence: TGTGCCAGCAGCCGGACAGGGGGGTCGAATCAGCCCCAGCATTTT.